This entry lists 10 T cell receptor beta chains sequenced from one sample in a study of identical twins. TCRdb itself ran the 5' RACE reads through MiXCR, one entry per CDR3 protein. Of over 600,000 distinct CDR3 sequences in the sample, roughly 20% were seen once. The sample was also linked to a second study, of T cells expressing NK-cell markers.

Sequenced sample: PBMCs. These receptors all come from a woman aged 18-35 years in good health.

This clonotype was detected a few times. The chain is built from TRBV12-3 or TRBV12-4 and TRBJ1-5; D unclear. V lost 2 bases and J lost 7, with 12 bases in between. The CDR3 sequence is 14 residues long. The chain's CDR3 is CASSLKVAGQPQHF. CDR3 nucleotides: TGTGCCAGCAGTTTAAAGGTAGCAGGACAGCCCCAGCATTTT.

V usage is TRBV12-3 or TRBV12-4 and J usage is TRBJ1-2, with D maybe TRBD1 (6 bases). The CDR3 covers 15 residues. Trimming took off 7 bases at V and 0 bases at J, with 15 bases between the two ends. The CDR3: CASTTGWGPNYGYTF. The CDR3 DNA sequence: TGTGCCAGCACCACCGGATGGGGGCCTAACTATGGCTACACCTTC.

CDR3 coding DNA: TGTGCCATCATGGACGGGGGGGCCACAGATACGCAGTATTTT. Its translation: CAIMDGGATDTQYF. The chain carries TRBV10-3 and TRBJ2-3; 8 bases map to TRBD2. Per the germline V gene, CDR1 is ENHRY and CDR2 is SYGVKD. The CDR3 is 14 residues long. The V segment lost 7 bases and the J segment 2 bases; nucleotides outside the gene matches: 5.

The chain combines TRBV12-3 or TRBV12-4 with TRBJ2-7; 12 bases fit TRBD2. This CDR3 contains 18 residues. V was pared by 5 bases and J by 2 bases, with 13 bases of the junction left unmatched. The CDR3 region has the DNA TGTGCCAGCAGTCCGGAAGAGTGGACTAGCGGGAATCCCTACGAGCAGTACTTC. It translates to CASSPEEWTSGNPYEQYF.

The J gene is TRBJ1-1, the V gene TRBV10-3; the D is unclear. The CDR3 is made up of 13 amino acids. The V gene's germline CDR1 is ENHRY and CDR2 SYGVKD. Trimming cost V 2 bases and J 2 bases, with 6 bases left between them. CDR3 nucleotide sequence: TGTGCCATCAGTGAGACAGTAAACACTGAAGCTTTCTTT. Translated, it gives CAISETVNTEAFF.

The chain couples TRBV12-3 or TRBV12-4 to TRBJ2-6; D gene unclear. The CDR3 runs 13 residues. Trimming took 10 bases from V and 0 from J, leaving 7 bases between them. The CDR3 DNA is TGTGCCATCTTAGCCTCTGGGGCCAACGTCCTGACTTTC. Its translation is CAILASGANVLTF.

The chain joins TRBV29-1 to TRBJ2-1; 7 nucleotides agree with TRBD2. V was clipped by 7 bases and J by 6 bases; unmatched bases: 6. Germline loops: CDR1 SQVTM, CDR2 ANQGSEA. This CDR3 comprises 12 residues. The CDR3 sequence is CSAEGRANEQFF. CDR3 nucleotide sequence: TGCAGCGCCGAAGGGAGGGCCAATGAGCAGTTCTTC.

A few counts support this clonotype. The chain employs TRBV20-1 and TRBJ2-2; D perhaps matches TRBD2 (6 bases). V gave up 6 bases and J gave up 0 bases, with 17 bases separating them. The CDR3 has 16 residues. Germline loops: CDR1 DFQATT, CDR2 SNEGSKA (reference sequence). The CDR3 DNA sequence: TGCAGTGCCCCTCATCCCCGACTAGCGAACACCGGGGAGCTGTTTTTT. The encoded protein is CSAPHPRLANTGELFF.

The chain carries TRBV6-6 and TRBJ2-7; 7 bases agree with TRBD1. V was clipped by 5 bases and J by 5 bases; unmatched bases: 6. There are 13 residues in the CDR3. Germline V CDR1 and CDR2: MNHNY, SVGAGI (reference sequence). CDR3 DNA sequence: TGTGCCAGCAGTACCGACAGGGCCCACGAGCAGTACTTC. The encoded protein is CASSTDRAHEQYF.

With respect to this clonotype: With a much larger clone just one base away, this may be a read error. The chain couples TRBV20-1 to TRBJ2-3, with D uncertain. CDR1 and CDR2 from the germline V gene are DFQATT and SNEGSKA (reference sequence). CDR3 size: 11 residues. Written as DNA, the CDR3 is TGCAGTGCCCAAAGGTTGGATACGCCGTATTTT. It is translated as CSAQRLDTPYF.